This TCR beta chain was identified in a study of T cells in Graves' hyperthyroidism and ophthalmopathy. Study observations and caveats: In blood, most of the thyroid clonotypes expanded above 0.001 were also present.

Patients aged 18 to 65 with hyperthyroidism were newly diagnosed, with duration under 2 months. Thyroid ultrasound and orbital computed tomography, with clinical symptoms and serum thyroxine and TRAb, informed diagnoses. Amplified TCR beta CDR3 regions derived from RNA transcripts. The study used the HTBI primer set for a first-round RT-PCR of the TCR CDR3. TCRdb ran MiXCR on the multiplex PCR reads and lists one entry per CDR3 protein. The sample lists approximately 630,000 distinct CDR3 sequences; around 15% were seen once. This clonotype was found many times. Its antigen remains unknown. The CDR3 has 10 residues. The ends were cut back, 6 bases at V and 7 bases at J, with 9 bases in the middle. Germline CDR1 GTSNPN, CDR2 SVGIG (reference sequence).

The rearrangement uses TRBV30 and TRBJ1-2; no reliable D call. This sequence originates from a woman between 25 and 40 years old with Graves' hyperthyroidism. The sample was blood. The CDR3 DNA follows: TGTGCCTGCTACACGGGTGGCTACACCTTC. Its translation: CACYTGGYTF.